This TCR beta chain is drawn from a study of human T cells and chemical hapten exposure. The CDR3 runs to 16 residues. V was trimmed by 6 bases and J by 11 bases, leaving 23 bases between them. From germline, CDR1 is MDHEN and CDR2 SYDVKM. This clonotype has at least ten counts. Unfractionated whole blood was the source from which total RNA was extracted. As the library was built, unique molecular identifiers were attached to individual cDNA molecules. MiXCR was run by TCRdb on the reads, yielding one entry per CDR3 protein. The data show 100,000 to 150,000 distinct CDR3 sequences, with over 7% seen just once and roughly 1.3% held by the top ten.

Material for sequencing was whole blood. The chain couples TRBV28 to TRBJ1-6; weak D call: TRBD1 (5 bases). The sequence was obtained from a human donor in good health. Some clones in this sample may be carry-over from other donors' samples. CDR3 sequence (DNA): TGTGCCAGCAGGGCGTTCGTGGGCCGCGAAGGGGCACCCCTCCACTTT. Protein: CASRAFVGREGAPLHF.